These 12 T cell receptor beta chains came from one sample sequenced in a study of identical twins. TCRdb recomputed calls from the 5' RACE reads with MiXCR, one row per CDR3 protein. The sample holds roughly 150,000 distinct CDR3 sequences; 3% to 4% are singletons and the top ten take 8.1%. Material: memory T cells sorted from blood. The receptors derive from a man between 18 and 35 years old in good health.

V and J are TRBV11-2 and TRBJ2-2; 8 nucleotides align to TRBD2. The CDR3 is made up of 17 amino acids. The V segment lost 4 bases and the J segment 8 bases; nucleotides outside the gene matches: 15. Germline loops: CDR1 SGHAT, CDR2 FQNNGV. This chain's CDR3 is CASSSLRGRITKGELFF. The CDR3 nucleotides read TGTGCCAGCAGCTCCCTCCGCGGGAGGATAACGAAAGGGGAGCTGTTTTTT.

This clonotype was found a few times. CDR3 bases: TGTGCCAGCAGTGAAGTAACTAGCGGGGGTAATGAGCAGTTCTTC. Translating gives CASSEVTSGGNEQFF. The chain joins TRBV6-1 to TRBJ2-1, with 11 bases aligning to TRBD2. The V and J ends lost 1 base and 7 bases, in that order; junction bases with no gene match: 3. Per germline, CDR1 MNHNS and CDR2 SASEGT. The CDR3 extends over 15 amino acids.

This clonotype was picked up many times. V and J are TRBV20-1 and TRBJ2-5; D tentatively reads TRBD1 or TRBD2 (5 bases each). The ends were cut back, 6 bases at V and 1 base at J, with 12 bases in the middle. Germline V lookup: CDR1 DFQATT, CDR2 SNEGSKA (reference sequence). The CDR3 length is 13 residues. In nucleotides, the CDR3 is TGCAGTGCAACCGGGACGGCCCAAGAGACCCAGTACTTC. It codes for CSATGTAQETQYF.

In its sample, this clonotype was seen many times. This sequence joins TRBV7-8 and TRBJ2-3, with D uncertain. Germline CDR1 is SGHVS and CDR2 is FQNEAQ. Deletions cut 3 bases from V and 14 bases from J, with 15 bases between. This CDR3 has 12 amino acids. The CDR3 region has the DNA TGTGCCAGCAGCTTTGAGAAGTACAGTCGGTATTTT. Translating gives CASSFEKYSRYF.

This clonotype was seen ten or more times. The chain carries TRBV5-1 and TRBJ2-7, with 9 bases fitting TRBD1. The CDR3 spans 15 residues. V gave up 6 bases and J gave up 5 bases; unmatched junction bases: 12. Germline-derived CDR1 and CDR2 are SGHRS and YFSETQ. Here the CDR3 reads CASKNSGTGWDEQYF. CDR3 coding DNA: TGCGCCAGCAAAAATTCCGGGACAGGGTGGGACGAGCAGTACTTC.

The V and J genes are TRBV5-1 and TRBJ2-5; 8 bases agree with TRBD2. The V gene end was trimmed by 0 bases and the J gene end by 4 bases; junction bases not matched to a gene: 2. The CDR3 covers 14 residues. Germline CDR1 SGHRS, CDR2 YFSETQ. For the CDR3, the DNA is TGCGCCAGCAGCTTGGCGACTAGCGTAGAGACCCAGTACTTC. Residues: CASSLATSVETQYF.

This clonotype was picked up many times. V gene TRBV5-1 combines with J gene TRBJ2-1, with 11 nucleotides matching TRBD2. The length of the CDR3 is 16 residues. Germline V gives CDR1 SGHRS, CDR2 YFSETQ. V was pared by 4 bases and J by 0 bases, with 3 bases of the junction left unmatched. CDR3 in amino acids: CASSLTSGGSYNEQFF. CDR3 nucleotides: TGCGCCAGCAGCCTTACTAGCGGGGGCTCCTACAATGAGCAGTTCTTC.

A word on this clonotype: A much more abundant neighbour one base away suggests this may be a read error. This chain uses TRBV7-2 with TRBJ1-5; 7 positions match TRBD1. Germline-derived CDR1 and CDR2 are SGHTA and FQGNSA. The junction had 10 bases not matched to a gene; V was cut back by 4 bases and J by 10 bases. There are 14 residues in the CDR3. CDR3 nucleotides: TGTGCCAGCAGCTGGACAGGAGGGCACCATCCCCAGCATTTT. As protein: CASSWTGGHHPQHF.

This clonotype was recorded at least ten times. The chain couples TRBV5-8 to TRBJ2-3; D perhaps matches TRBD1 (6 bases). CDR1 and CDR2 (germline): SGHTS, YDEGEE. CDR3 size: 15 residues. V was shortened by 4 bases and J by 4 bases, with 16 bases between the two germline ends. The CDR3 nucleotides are TGTGCCAGCAGCCTGACAGGAGTTTCGGCAGATACGCAGTATTTT. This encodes CASSLTGVSADTQYF.

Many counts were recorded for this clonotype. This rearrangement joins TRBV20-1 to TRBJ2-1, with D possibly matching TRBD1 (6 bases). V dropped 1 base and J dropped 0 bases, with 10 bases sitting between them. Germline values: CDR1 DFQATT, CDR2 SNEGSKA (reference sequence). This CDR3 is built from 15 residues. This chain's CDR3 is CSARGGGSSYNEQFF. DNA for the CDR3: TGCAGTGCTAGAGGAGGGGGTAGCTCCTACAATGAGCAGTTCTTC.

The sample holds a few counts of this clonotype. CDR3 DNA sequence: TGTGCCTGGGCCCTAGCGGGACAAGAGACCCAGTACTTC. This sequence encodes CAWALAGQETQYF. The rearrangement joins TRBV30 to TRBJ2-5, with 9 bases that match TRBD2. The CDR3 spans 13 residues. V dropped 5 bases and J dropped 2; count of bases not matched to a gene: 3. Per germline, CDR1 GTSNPN and CDR2 SVGIG (reference sequence).

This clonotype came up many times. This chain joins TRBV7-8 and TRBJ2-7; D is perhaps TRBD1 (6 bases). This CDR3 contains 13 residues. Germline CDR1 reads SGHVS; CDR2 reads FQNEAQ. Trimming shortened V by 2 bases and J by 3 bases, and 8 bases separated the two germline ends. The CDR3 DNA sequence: TGTGCCAGCAGCTTATCCAGGGGCTACGAGCAGTACGTC. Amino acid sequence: CASSLSRGYEQYV.